The clone carrying this T cell receptor beta chain has a handful of counts. The data were taken from a study of T cells in Graves' hyperthyroidism and ophthalmopathy. This CDR3 comprises 16 residues. The germline gives CDR1 LNHNV, CDR2 YYDKDF (reference sequence). V dropped 4 bases and J dropped 4 bases, with 18 bases sitting between them. Amplification targeted TCR beta CDR3 regions from RNA transcripts. Carried out on the TCR CDR3, a first-round RT-PCR used the HTBI primer set. Using its own MiXCR run on the multiplex PCR reads, TCRdb lists one record per CDR3 protein. The repertoire has hundreds of thousands of distinct CDR3 sequences, about 15% of them found once; the top ten carry about 30%.

The chain carries TRBV15 and TRBJ2-3; either TRBD1 or TRBD2 may fit D (6 bases each). Source material: blood. This clonotype originated in a woman younger than 45 with Graves' hyperthyroidism. CDR3 nucleotide sequence: TGTGCCACCAGCACCGAGCGGGTAAGGGGGGCAGATACGCAGTATTTT. Encoded protein: CATSTERVRGADTQYF.